These 27 T cell receptor beta chains share one sample of origin, sequenced in a study of cytomegalovirus exposure and HLA in healthy donors. The PCR was carried out with 60 Vbeta primers and 13 Jbeta primers. TCRdb's copy holds only in-frame clones and misses some; the assay was immunoSEQ multiplex PCR. Of roughly 150,000 clones listed, 76% were seen once; the top ten hold around 3%. Sequencing was performed on PBMCs. The source of these receptors is a middle-aged man in good health and CMV-seronegative.

This chain links TRBV5-1 with TRBJ1-4; TRBD1 aligns across 7 bases. CDR3 length equals 18 residues. The germline gives CDR1 SGHRS, CDR2 YFSETQ. After removal of 0 bases from V and 2 bases from J, the junction contained 10 bases not matched to a gene. The CDR3 sequence: CASSLGRTGRATNEKLFF. CDR3 nucleotide sequence: TGCGCCAGCAGCTTGGGCCGGACAGGCCGTGCGACTAATGAAAAACTGTTTTTT. Drawing the rest from reference TRBV5-1 and TRBJ1-4, the complete variable domain is KAGVTQTPRYLIKTRGQQVTLSCSPISGHRSVSWYQQTPGQGLQFLFEYFSETQRNKGNFPGRFSGRQFSNSRSEMNVSTLELGDSALYLCASSLGRTGRATNEKLFFGSGTQLSVL.

The chain recombines TRBV6-1 with TRBJ2-7; TRBD1 agrees at 7 bases. The germline V gene encodes CDR1 MNHNS and CDR2 SASEGT. The CDR3 spans 14 residues. The V gene end was trimmed by 6 bases and the J gene end by 2 bases; junction bases not matched to a gene: 7. CDR3 protein: CASRGHRGAYEQYF. The DNA for the CDR3 is TGTGCCAGCAGGGGACACAGGGGTGCCTACGAGCAGTACTTC.

The chain carries TRBV7-2 and TRBJ1-2; no clear D. The CDR3 consists of 13 residues. Germline assignment: CDR1 SGHTA and CDR2 FQGNSA. Between the trimmed V and J ends, which lost 4 bases and 2 bases, there was a span of 8 bases. The CDR3 DNA reads TGTGCCAGCAGCTCGGACTCGAACTATGGCTACACCTTC. This gives the protein CASSSDSNYGYTF.

This chain uses TRBV28 with TRBJ2-7; TRBD2 matches 9 bases. This CDR3 is built from 17 residues. In germline, CDR1 is MDHEN, CDR2 SYDVKM. The V gene end was trimmed by 2 bases and the J gene end by 9 bases; junction bases not matched to a gene: 17. The CDR3 DNA is TGTGCCAGCAGTTTAAGTTCTGGTAGCGGGAGAATGTTAGGGCAGTACTTC. This encodes CASSLSSGSGRMLGQYF.

In DNA, the CDR3 is TGCGCCAGCAGCTTTGGAGGGGGCGAAAACACCATATATTTT. This codes for CASSFGGGENTIYF. V and J are TRBV5-1 and TRBJ1-3, with 7 bases aligning to TRBD1. The CDR3 contains 14 residues. V lost 2 bases to trimming and J lost 6 bases; unmatched junction nucleotides: 5. Germline CDR1 reads SGHRS; CDR2 reads YFSETQ.

This rearrangement joins TRBV10-3 to TRBJ1-5, with unresolved D. The CDR3 totals 12 residues. Germline lookup yields CDR1 ENHRY and CDR2 SYGVKD. Trimming took off 6 bases at V and 11 bases at J, with 14 bases between the two ends. Here the CDR3 DNA reads TGTGCCATCAGCTCACCCACGGGGACCCAGCATTTT. As protein: CAISSPTGTQHF.

The rearrangement joins TRBV28 to TRBJ2-7; tentatively, D is TRBD2 (6 bases). The CDR3 sequence is 16 residues long. Germline CDR1 reads MDHEN; CDR2 reads SYDVKM. The V end was cut by 2 bases, the J end by 2 bases, with 16 bases between. CDR3 sequence reads: CASSLPAGGSTYEQYF. CDR3 bases: TGTGCCAGCAGTTTACCGGCTGGGGGGTCTACCTACGAGCAGTACTTC.

The sample holds a few counts of this clone. The V and J genes are TRBV27 and TRBJ1-5, with 8 bases identical to TRBD1. CDR1 is MNHEY, CDR2 SMNVEV, per germline (reference sequence). The ends lost 3 bases at V and 3 bases at J; junction bases unmatched: 7. The CDR3 length is 16 residues. CDR3 sequence: CASSFSGGFTNQPQHF. In nucleotides, the CDR3 is TGTGCCAGCAGTTTCTCAGGGGGCTTCACCAATCAGCCCCAGCATTTT.

This sequence joins TRBV2 and TRBJ1-1; 7 nucleotides agree with TRBD1. With 6 bases clipped from V and 4 bases from J, the junction kept 8 bases outside the gene matches. CDR1 and CDR2 from the germline V gene are SNHLY and FYNNEI. This CDR3 region has 14 residues. The CDR3 DNA follows: TGTGCCAGCAGCACAGGGGTTGTCAGCACTGAAGCTTTCTTT. This encodes CASSTGVVSTEAFF.

V usage is TRBV25-1 and J usage is TRBJ1-2, with TRBD1 matching over 9 bases. Germline CDR1 reads MGHDK; CDR2 reads SYGVNS. The length of the CDR3 is 16 residues. V lost 3 bases to trimming and J lost 7 bases; unmatched junction nucleotides: 12. The CDR3: CASSESPGQGPPGYTF. The CDR3 DNA follows: TGTGCCAGCAGTGAGTCTCCGGGACAGGGTCCTCCTGGCTACACCTTC.

The genes are TRBV19 and TRBJ1-2; 12 bases fit TRBD1. This CDR3 is 13 amino acids long. Per germline, CDR1 LNHDA and CDR2 SQIVND (reference sequence). J gave up 6 bases and V 7 bases, and 3 bases lay outside the gene matches. CDR3 in DNA: TGTGCCAGTATGGGGACAGGGGGCAATGGCTACACCTTC. The encoded protein is CASMGTGGNGYTF.

The chain has TRBV30 and TRBJ1-1; a possible D gene is TRBD1 (5 bases). The germline V and J ends were trimmed by 5 bases and 11 bases, with 21 bases remaining between them. Germline V gene data show CDR1 as GTSNPN and CDR2 as SVGIG (reference sequence). This CDR3 is built from 13 residues. The DNA of the CDR3 is TGTGCCTGGGATCGGGTGGCTGGGGGGGAGGCTTTCTTT. It specifies CAWDRVAGGEAFF.

The chain recombines TRBV7-2 with TRBJ2-7; tentatively, D is TRBD1 (8 bases). Germline V gene sequence: CDR1 SGHTA, CDR2 FQGNSA. Trimming stripped 4 bases from V and 3 bases from J, with 16 bases between. CDR3 size: 15 residues. The CDR3 sequence: CASSSSGGQGYEQYF. The DNA of the CDR3 is TGTGCCAGCAGCTCCTCGGGAGGACAGGGCTACGAGCAGTACTTC.

The chain couples TRBV2 to TRBJ1-1, with 8 bases identical to TRBD1. Germline V gene sequence: CDR1 SNHLY, CDR2 FYNNEI. The CDR3 contains 13 residues. V shed 8 bases, J shed 2 bases, and the junction held 4 bases outside the gene matches. CDR3 in DNA: TGTGCCAGCGGCGGACAGGGTAACACTGAAGCTTTCTTT. Its protein is CASGGQGNTEAFF.

The V gene is TRBV25-1, the J gene TRBJ1-2, with TRBD1 matching 9 bases. This CDR3 region has 16 residues. Losses at the gene ends were 3 bases for V and 7 bases for J; bases not matched to a gene: 12. Per germline, CDR1 MGHDK and CDR2 SYGVNS. CDR3 in DNA: TGTGCCAGCAGTGAGTCTCCGGGACAGGGTTCTCCTGGCTACACCTTC. Translation gives CASSESPGQGSPGYTF.

This clone was seen more than once but under ten times. This rearrangement joins TRBV27 to TRBJ1-2, with a weak D call TRBD1 (5 bases). Trimming shortened V by 2 bases and J by 4 bases, and 11 bases separated the two germline ends. The germline V gene has CDR1 MNHEY and CDR2 SMNVEV (reference sequence). The CDR3 totals 14 residues. The CDR3 reads CASSLGRGFYGYTF. The CDR3 DNA reads TGTGCCAGCAGTTTAGGGCGGGGGTTCTATGGCTACACCTTC.

This clone turned up a few times. The chain employs TRBV6-6 and TRBJ1-1, with D tentatively TRBD1 (5 bases). Germline CDR1 MNHNY, CDR2 SVGAGI (reference sequence). The CDR3 loop spans 14 amino acids. Between the trimmed V and J ends, which lost 7 bases and 2 bases, there was a span of 14 bases. CDR3 DNA sequence: TGTGCCAGCAAGATGTTGGGGCTTAACACTGAAGCTTTCTTT. Protein product: CASKMLGLNTEAFF.

The V and J genes are TRBV4-3 and TRBJ1-1; unclear D gene. Per germline, CDR1 LGHNA and CDR2 YSLEER. Between the trimmed V and J ends, which lost 0 bases and 7 bases, there was a span of 21 bases. The CDR3 is 17 residues long. The CDR3 DNA sequence: TGCGCCAGCAGCCAAGACCTGACTCGGGGTGTGAGGGATGAAGCTTTCTTT. It translates to CASSQDLTRGVRDEAFF.

This clone was picked up a small number of times. The rearrangement links TRBV6-5 to TRBJ1-2; the match to TRBD1 covers 7 bases. Trimming removed 6 bases from V and 8 bases from J; junction bases left unmatched: 12. Looked up from germline, CDR1 is MNHEY and CDR2 is SVGAGI. CDR3 length equals 14 residues. This CDR3 is CASSLDREPYGYTF. DNA of the CDR3: TGTGCCAGCAGCCTCGACAGGGAACCGTACGGCTACACCTTC.

This clone was counted once. The CDR3, as DNA: TGTGCCAGCAGCCAGACCGGGACTAGCTCCTACGAGCAGTACTTC. Translated: CASSQTGTSSYEQYF. This sequence joins TRBV27 and TRBJ2-7; 8 positions agree with TRBD2. CDR3 length: 15 residues. V lost 6 bases, J lost 0 bases, and 7 bases stayed unmatched. Germline V lookup: CDR1 MNHEY, CDR2 SMNVEV (reference sequence).

The chain employs TRBV28 and TRBJ1-4; no clear D. CDR1 MDHEN and CDR2 SYDVKM come from the germline V gene. The CDR3 extends over 14 amino acids. V lost 4 bases, J lost 6 bases, and 12 bases lay in between. This CDR3 reads CASSWATKDEKLFF. CDR3 DNA sequence: TGTGCCAGCAGTTGGGCGACGAAGGATGAAAAACTGTTTTTT.

In its sample, this clone was seen a few times. The same CDR3 arises from other DNA sequences in this sample as well. This rearrangement joins TRBV30 to TRBJ2-7; D remains unclear. CDR1 and CDR2 from the germline V gene are GTSNPN and SVGIG (reference sequence). Trimming took off 0 bases at V and 0 bases at J, with 9 bases between the two ends. This CDR3 is built from 14 residues. The CDR3 here is CAWSVGGPSYEQYF. In DNA, the CDR3 is TGTGCCTGGAGTGTAGGTGGGCCCTCCTACGAGCAGTACTTC.

The chain joins TRBV4-1 to TRBJ2-1; the match to TRBD2 covers 15 bases. CDR3 size: 16 residues. J lost 9 bases, V lost 4 bases, and 7 bases had no gene match. The germline V gene encodes CDR1 MGHRA and CDR2 YSYEKL. The DNA for the CDR3 is TGCGCCAGCAGCCGAACGGGACTAGCGGGGGGCAGTGAGCAGTTCTTC. The encoded protein is CASSRTGLAGGSEQFF.

This clone was found a few times. The V and J genes are TRBV6-1 and TRBJ2-5, with 14 bases that match TRBD2. The CDR3 loop spans 15 amino acids. Germline loops: CDR1 MNHNS, CDR2 SASEGT. V trimming: 4 bases; J trimming: 4 bases; junction bases outside the gene matches: 2. The CDR3 nucleotides read TGTGCCAGCAGTGGACTAGCGGGGGGGCCAGAGACCCAGTACTTC. Translation: CASSGLAGGPETQYF.

This chain uses TRBV5-1 with TRBJ2-5; 7 bases are shared with TRBD2. The CDR3 has 15 residues. Germline lookup yields CDR1 SGHRS and CDR2 YFSETQ. The ends lost 4 bases at V and 4 bases at J; junction bases unmatched: 10. CDR3 bases: TGCGCCAGCAGCGTTGGGACTAACCCTTTAGAGACCCAGTACTTC. It codes for CASSVGTNPLETQYF.

The chain has TRBV19 and TRBJ1-1; no firm D call. V shed 3 bases and J shed 4 bases, with 9 bases lying between them. CDR3 length equals 13 residues. Germline V lookup: CDR1 LNHDA, CDR2 SQIVND (reference sequence). CDR3 sequence reads: CASSMGSGTEAFF. In DNA, the CDR3 is TGTGCCAGTAGTATGGGTTCAGGCACTGAAGCTTTCTTT.

The table lists this clone with a few counts. CDR3 protein: CASRRDLNQPQHF. DNA of the CDR3: TGTGCCAGCAGGAGGGATCTCAATCAGCCCCAGCATTTT. The chain is built from TRBV6-1 and TRBJ1-5; no definite D call. Trimming cost V 6 bases and J 3 bases, with 9 bases left between them. Germline CDR1 reads MNHNS; CDR2 reads SASEGT. The length of the CDR3 is 13 residues.